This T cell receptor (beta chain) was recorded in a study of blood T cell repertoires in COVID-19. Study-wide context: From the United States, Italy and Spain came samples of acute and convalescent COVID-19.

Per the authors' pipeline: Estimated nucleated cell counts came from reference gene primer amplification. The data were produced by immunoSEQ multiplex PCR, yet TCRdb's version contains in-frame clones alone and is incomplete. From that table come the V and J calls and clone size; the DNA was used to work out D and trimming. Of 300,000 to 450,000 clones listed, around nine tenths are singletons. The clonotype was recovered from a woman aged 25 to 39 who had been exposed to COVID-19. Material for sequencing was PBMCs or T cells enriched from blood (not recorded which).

CDR3 sequence (DNA): TGTGCCAGCAGCGAACAGTTCCACGAGCAGTACTTC. Encoded protein: CASSEQFHEQYF. This rearrangement joins TRBV7-9 to TRBJ2-7; D unresolved. This CDR3 comprises 12 residues. V lost 5 bases and J 5 bases, leaving 10 bases between the germline ends. CDR1 and CDR2 (germline): SEHNR, FQNEAQ (reference sequence). Combining the CDR3 with reference TRBV7-9 and TRBJ2-7 gives the whole variable domain DTGVSQNPRHKITKRGQNVTFRCDPISEHNRLYWYRQTLGQGPEFLTYFQNEAQLEKSRLLSDRFSAERPKGSFSTLEIQRTEQGDSAMYLCASSEQFHEQYFGPGTRLTVT.